Below, 7 T cell receptor beta chains from the same sample are listed, as sequenced in a study of molecular identifiers for immune sequencing clone quantification. In TCRdb, the PCR reads were re-called with MiXCR into one record per CDR3 protein. The sample consists of a few hundred thousand distinct CDR3 sequences, roughly 23% of them appearing once. The sequencing input was naive CD8+ T cells from blood, with Jurkat cell RNA spiked in. Noted subset: FACS-sorted CD8+CD4-CCR7+CD45RA+ naive T cells. The origin of the receptors is a human donor in good health. Some libraries in this study had Jurkat cell RNA spiked in.

Details on this clonotype: Likely a read error: the CDR3 ends without its conserved phenylalanine or tryptophan. The chain joins TRBV4-1 to TRBJ2-5; 7 nucleotides agree with TRBD2. This CDR3 spans 14 amino acids. Germline V gives CDR1 MGHRA, CDR2 YSYEKL. V lost 8 bases, J lost 4 bases, and 10 bases stayed unmatched. The CDR3 is CASSVIAGPETQYL. Written as DNA, the CDR3 is TGCGCCAGCTCAGTGATAGCGGGCCCAGAGACCCAGTACCTC.

This clonotype has only a few counts. This chain uses TRBV19 with TRBJ1-2; no firm D call. The V end was cut by 10 bases, the J end by 2 bases, with 11 bases between. The CDR3 contains 12 residues. Germline V lookup: CDR1 LNHDA, CDR2 SQIVND (reference sequence). CDR3 DNA sequence: TGTGCCACCTACCGTTTAAACTATGGCTACACCTTC. Translated: CATYRLNYGYTF.

This clonotype was recorded at least ten times. The rearrangement uses TRBV7-6 and TRBJ2-7; 8 bases agree with TRBD1. Germline CDR1 and CDR2: SGHVS and FNYEAQ. V was pared by 5 bases and J by 4 bases, with 4 bases of the junction left unmatched. This CDR3 comprises 13 residues. Here the CDR3 DNA reads TGTGCCAGCAGCCCAGGGGGCGGTTACGAGCAGTACTTC. Translating gives CASSPGGGYEQYF.

This clonotype came up many times. The V and J genes are TRBV7-2 and TRBJ1-1; maybe TRBD1 (5 bases). The CDR3 spans 14 residues. CDR1 is SGHTA, CDR2 FQGNSA, per germline. Trimming pared 3 bases from V and 1 base from J, leaving 9 bases between. Written as DNA, the CDR3 is TGTGCCAGCAGCTTTAGGACAACGAACACTGAAGCTTTCTTT. Its translation: CASSFRTTNTEAFF.

A word on this clonotype: Since a much larger clone is just one base distant, this may be a read error. The chain uses TRBV12-5 and TRBJ1-3; perhaps TRBD1 as D (5 bases). This CDR3 has 14 residues. CDR1 and CDR2 from the germline V gene are LGHNT and FRNRAP. V lost 6 bases and J lost 0, with 9 bases in between. CDR3 sequence: CASGAGGSGNTIYF. CDR3 DNA: TGTGCTAGTGGCGCGGGGGGCTCTGGAAACACCATATATTTT.

This clonotype occurred a few times. The chain joins TRBV6-2 or TRBV6-3 to TRBJ1-6; tentatively, D is TRBD1 (6 bases). V dropped 5 bases and J dropped 4 bases, with 18 bases sitting between them. Germline V gives CDR1 MNHEY, CDR2 SVGEGT. CDR3 length: 17 amino acids. Here the CDR3 DNA reads TGTGCCAGCAGTACAGCCGAGGACAGACATTATAATTCACCCCTCCACTTT. Protein product: CASSTAEDRHYNSPLHF.

This clonotype was counted many times. The J gene is TRBJ2-2, the V gene TRBV24-1, with a tentative D call TRBD2 (6 bases). This CDR3 comprises 13 residues. Germline V gene sequence: CDR1 KGHDR, CDR2 SFDVKD. V gave up 5 bases and J gave up 6 bases, with 9 bases separating them. CDR3 DNA: TGTGCCACCAGTGCCGGAGGGGCCGGGGAGCTGTTTTTT. Its protein is CATSAGGAGELFF.